Each of the 7 T cell receptor beta chains below was sequenced from the same sample in a study of cytomegalovirus exposure and HLA in healthy donors. The PCR employed 60 Vbeta primers together with 13 Jbeta primers. Only in-frame clones appear in the TCRdb table, and some are missing; sequencing was by immunoSEQ multiplex PCR. Seen here are some 170,000 clones, 60% to 75% observed once, and the top ten hold 2.5% to 3.5%. Specimen: PBMCs. These receptors were collected from a woman aged 50 to 60 in good health and CMV-seropositive.

This sequence joins TRBV9 and TRBJ1-2; D possibly corresponds to TRBD1 (6 bases). The CDR3 contains 14 residues. The germline V and J ends were trimmed by 0 bases and 3 bases, with 9 bases remaining between them. CDR1 and CDR2 (germline): SGDLS, YYNGEE. CDR3 in amino acids: CASSVVGGHYGYTF. CDR3 nucleotides: TGTGCCAGCAGCGTAGTAGGGGGACACTATGGCTACACCTTC.

The genes are TRBV4-2 and TRBJ2-2; D is ambiguous. The ends were cut back, 1 base at V and 6 bases at J, with 6 bases in the middle. This CDR3 comprises 13 residues. Germline V gene lookup returns CDR1 LGHNA and CDR2 YNFKEQ. CDR3: CASSQGLAGELFF. CDR3 sequence (DNA): TGTGCCAGCAGCCAAGGACTTGCCGGGGAGCTGTTTTTT.

The chain has TRBV4-1 and TRBJ1-2; 7 nucleotides agree with TRBD1. The CDR3 has 16 amino acids. Trimming at V came to 1 base and at J to 0 bases, leaving 5 bases not matched to a gene. Per the germline V gene, CDR1 is MGHRA and CDR2 is YSYEKL. The CDR3 reads CASSQAGQEANYGYTF. In DNA, the CDR3 is TGCGCCAGCAGCCAAGCCGGACAGGAAGCTAACTATGGCTACACCTTC.

This chain uses TRBV7-6 with TRBJ2-7, with D maybe TRBD2 (5 bases). Germline CDR1 reads SGHVS; CDR2 reads FNYEAQ. Between the trimmed V and J ends, which lost 2 bases and 6 bases, there was a span of 17 bases. The CDR3 has 15 residues. The CDR3 bases are TGTGCCAGCAGCTTAACCCAAACGTCACGGGGCGAGCAGTACTTC. It translates to CASSLTQTSRGEQYF.

This clone was counted only a few times. The rearrangement uses TRBV5-1 and TRBJ1-2; perhaps TRBD1 as D (6 bases). V was cut by 4 bases and J by 4 bases, with 11 bases left in between. The CDR3 has 13 amino acids. Germline V gene sequence: CDR1 SGHRS, CDR2 YFSETQ. DNA for the CDR3: TGCGCCAGCAGCCCTGGGACAAGCTATGGCTACACCTTC. Translated: CASSPGTSYGYTF.

This clone was seen a few times. The chain uses TRBV6-5 and TRBJ2-4, with 8 bases that match TRBD1. This CDR3 contains 14 residues. Germline V gene sequence: CDR1 MNHEY, CDR2 SVGAGI. The junction had 7 bases not matched to a gene; V was cut back by 5 bases and J by 7 bases. The CDR3 DNA reads as TGTGCCAGCAGTGGATCAGGGGGCGCGAACATTCAGTACTTC. Its protein is CASSGSGGANIQYF.

This clone was recorded only once. The chain recombines TRBV19 with TRBJ2-5; TRBD1 might be the D (6 bases). Looked up from germline, CDR1 is LNHDA and CDR2 is SQIVND (reference sequence). The CDR3 has 14 amino acids. The V end was cut by 7 bases, the J end by 0 bases, with 12 bases between. CDR3 sequence reads: CASKLGHDQETQYF. The CDR3 DNA follows: TGTGCCAGTAAACTGGGACACGACCAAGAGACCCAGTACTTC.